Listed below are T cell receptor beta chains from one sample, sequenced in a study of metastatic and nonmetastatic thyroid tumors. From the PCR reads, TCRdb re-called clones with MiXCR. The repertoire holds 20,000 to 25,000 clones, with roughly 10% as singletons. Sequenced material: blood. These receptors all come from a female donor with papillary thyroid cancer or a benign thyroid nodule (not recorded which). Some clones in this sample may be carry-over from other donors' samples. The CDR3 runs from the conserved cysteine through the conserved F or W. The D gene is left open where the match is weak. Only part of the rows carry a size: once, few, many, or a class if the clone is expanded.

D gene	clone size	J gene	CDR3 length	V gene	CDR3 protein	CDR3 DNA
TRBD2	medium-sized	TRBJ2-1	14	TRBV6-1	CASSRGTSGNEQFF	TGTGCCAGCAGTAGGGGGACTAGCGGCAATGAGCAGTTCTTC
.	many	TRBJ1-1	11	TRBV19	CASRDYTEAFF	TGTGCCAGTAGGGACTACACTGAAGCTTTCTTT
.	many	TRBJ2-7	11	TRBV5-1	CASSLKSEQYF	TGCGCCAGCAGTCTTAAGAGTGAGCAGTACTTC
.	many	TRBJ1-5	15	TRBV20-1	CSARGQTYSNQPQHF	TGCAGTGCTAGAGGGCAGACTTATAGCAATCAGCCCCAGCATTTT
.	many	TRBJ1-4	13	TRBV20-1	CSAFRTSNEKLFF	TGCAGTGCCTTCCGGACAAGTAATGAAAAACTGTTTTTT
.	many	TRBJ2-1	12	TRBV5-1	CASKKKNNEQFF	TGCGCCAGCAAGAAAAAGAACAATGAGCAGTTCTTC
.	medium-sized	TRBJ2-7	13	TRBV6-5	CASSYGSLYEQYF	TGTGCCAGCAGTTACGGCAGCCTCTACGAGCAGTACTTC
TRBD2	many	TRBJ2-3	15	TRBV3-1	CASSQAAGGTDTQYF	TGTGCCAGCAGCCAAGCAGCGGGAGGGACAGATACGCAGTATTTT
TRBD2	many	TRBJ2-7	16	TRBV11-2	CASSQTHRLAGSEQYF	TGTGCCAGCAGCCAGACACACCGGCTAGCGGGATCCGAGCAGTACTTC
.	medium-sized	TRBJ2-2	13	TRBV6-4	CASSDSDTGELFF	TGTGCCAGCAGTGACTCAGACACCGGGGAGCTGTTTTTT
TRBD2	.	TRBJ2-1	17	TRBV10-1	CASSGFAGVLFGDEQFF	TGCGCCAGCAGTGGCTTTGCGGGAGTGTTGTTTGGGGATGAGCAGTTCTTC
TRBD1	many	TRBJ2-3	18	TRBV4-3	CASSQDLPGTGSTDTQYF	TGCGCCAGCAGCCAAGACCTTCCCGGGACAGGGAGCACAGATACGCAGTATTTT
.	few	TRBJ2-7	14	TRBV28	CASSLEGFGYEQYF	TGTGCCAGCAGTTTAGAGGGGTTCGGCTACGAGCAGTACTTC
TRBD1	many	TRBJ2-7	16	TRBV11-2	CASSLRDRGLSYEQYF	TGTGCCAGCAGCTTACGTGACAGGGGACTTTCCTACGAGCAGTACTTC
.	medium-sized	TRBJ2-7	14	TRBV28	CASSSSDSSYEQYF	TGTGCCAGCAGTTCCTCGGACAGCTCCTACGAGCAGTACTTC
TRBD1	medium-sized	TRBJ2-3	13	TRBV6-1	CASSGQGTDTQYF	TGTGCCAGCAGTGGACAGGGAACAGATACGCAGTATTTT
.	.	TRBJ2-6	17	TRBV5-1	CASSLDAQGSGANVLTF	TGCGCCAGCAGCTTGGACGCCCAGGGCTCTGGGGCCAACGTCCTGACTTTC
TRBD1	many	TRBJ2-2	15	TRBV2	CASTGDRGATGELFF	TGTGCCAGCACGGGGGACAGGGGTGCAACCGGGGAACTGTTTTTT
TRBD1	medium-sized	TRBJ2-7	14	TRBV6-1	CASSEHRGWYEQYF	TGTGCCAGCAGTGAGCACAGGGGCTGGTACGAGCAGTACTTC
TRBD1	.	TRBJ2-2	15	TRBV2	CASTKAGTGPGELFF	TGTGCCAGCACCAAAGCCGGGACAGGGCCCGGGGAGCTGTTTTTT
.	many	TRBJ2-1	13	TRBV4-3	CATSPGHYNEQFF	TGCGCCACCTCCCCTGGGCACTACAATGAGCAGTTCTTC
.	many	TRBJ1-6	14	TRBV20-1	CSARDRGLGSPLHF	TGCAGTGCTAGAGACAGGGGACTCGGTTCACCCCTCCACTTT
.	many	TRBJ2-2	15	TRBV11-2	CASSFAGPNTGELFF	TGTGCCAGCAGCTTCGCAGGGCCGAACACCGGGGAGCTGTTTTTT
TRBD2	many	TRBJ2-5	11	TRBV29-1	CSVEIQRENYF	TGCAGCGTTGAAATCCAGCGGGAGAATTACTTC
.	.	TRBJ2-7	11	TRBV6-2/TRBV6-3	CASTLGFEQYF	TGTGCCAGCACCCTGGGGTTCGAGCAGTACTTC
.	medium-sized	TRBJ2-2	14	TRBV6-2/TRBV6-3	CASRETAHTGELFF	TGTGCCAGCAGAGAGACAGCCCACACCGGGGAGCTGTTTTTT
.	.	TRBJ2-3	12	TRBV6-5	CASRYYTEKQYF	TGTGCCAGCCGTTACTACACTGAAAAGCAGTATTTT
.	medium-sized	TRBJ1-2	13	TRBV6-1	CASKYQDGYGYTF	TGTGCCAGCAAGTATCAGGACGGCTATGGCTACACCTTC
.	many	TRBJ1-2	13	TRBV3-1	CASSRTTDGGYTF	TGTGCCAGCAGCCGGACTACCGATGGTGGCTACACCTTC
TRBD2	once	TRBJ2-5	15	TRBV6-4	CARTLGGTVEEPQYF	TGTGCCAGGACTTTGGGAGGGACGGTGGAAGAGCCCCAGTACTTC
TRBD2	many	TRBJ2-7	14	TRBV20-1	CSARDHSGSGEQYF	TGCAGTGCTAGAGATCATAGCGGGAGTGGCGAGCAGTACTTC
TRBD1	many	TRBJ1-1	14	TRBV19	CASSRTGEDGEAFF	TGTGCCAGTAGTCGGACAGGGGAGGACGGTGAAGCTTTCTTT
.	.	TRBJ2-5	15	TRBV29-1	CSVENDQGGAETQYF	TGCAGCGTTGAAAACGACCAAGGGGGGGCAGAGACCCAGTACTTC
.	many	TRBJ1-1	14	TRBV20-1	CSASNGGLNTEAFF	TGCAGTGCTAGTAACGGAGGATTGAACACTGAAGCTTTCTTT
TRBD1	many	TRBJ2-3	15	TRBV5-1	CASSLGQGLIDTQYF	TGCGCCAGCAGCTTGGGACAGGGGCTCATAGATACGCAGTATTTT
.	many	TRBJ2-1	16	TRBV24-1	CATSDLKAGTSDEQFF	TGTGCCACCAGTGATTTGAAGGCGGGAACTAGTGATGAGCAGTTCTTC
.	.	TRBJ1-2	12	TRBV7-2	CASSNENYGYTF	TGTGCCAGCAGTAATGAAAACTATGGCTACACCTTC
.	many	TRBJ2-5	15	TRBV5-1	CASSKTGRAQETQYF	TGCGCCAGCAGCAAGACAGGGAGGGCCCAAGAGACCCAGTACTTC
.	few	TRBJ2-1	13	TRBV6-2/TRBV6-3	CASSYSWDNEQFF	TGTGCCAGCAGTTACTCTTGGGACAATGAGCAGTTCTTC
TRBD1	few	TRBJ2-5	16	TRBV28	CASRPRDRGRRETQYF	TGTGCTAGCAGACCTAGGGACAGGGGGCGAAGAGAGACCCAGTACTTC
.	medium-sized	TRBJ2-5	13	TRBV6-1	CASSEGPKETQYF	TGTGCCAGCAGTGAAGGCCCGAAAGAGACCCAGTACTTC